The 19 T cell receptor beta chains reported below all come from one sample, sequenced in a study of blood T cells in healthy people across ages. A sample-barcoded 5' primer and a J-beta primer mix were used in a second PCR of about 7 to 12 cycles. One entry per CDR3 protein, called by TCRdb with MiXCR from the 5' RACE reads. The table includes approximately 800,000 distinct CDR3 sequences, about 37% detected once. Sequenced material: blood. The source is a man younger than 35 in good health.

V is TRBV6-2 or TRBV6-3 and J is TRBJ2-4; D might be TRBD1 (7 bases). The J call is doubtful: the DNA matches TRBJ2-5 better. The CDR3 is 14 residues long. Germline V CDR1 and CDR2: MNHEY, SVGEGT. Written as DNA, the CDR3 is TGTGCCAGCAGTTACGGATCAGGGGGGGAGACCCAGTACTTC. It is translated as CASSYGSGGETQYF.

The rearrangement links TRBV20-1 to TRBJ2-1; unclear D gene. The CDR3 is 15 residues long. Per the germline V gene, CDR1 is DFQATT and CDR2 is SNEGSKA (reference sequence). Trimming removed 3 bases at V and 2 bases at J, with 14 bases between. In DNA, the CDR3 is TGCAGTGCTAGTTCAGCGAACGGGCCCTACAATGAGCAGTTCTTC. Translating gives CSASSANGPYNEQFF.

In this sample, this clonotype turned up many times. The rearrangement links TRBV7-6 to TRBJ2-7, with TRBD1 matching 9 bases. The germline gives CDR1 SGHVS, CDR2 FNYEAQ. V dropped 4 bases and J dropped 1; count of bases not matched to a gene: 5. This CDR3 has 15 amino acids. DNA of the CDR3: TGTGCCAGCAGCTATCGGACAGGGGCGTCCTACGAGCAGTACTTC. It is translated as CASSYRTGASYEQYF.

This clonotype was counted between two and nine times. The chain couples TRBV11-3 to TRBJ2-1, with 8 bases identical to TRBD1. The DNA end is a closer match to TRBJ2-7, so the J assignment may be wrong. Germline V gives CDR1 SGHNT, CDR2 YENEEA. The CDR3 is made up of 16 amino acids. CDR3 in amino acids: CASSPGTGLSYNEQYF. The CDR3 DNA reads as TGTGCCAGCAGCCCTGGGACAGGACTCTCCTACAATGAGCAGTACTTC.

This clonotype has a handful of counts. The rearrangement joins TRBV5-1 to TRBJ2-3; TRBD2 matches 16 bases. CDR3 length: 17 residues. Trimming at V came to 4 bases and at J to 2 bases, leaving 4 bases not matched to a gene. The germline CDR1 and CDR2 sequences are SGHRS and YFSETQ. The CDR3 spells CASSEGLAGGTTDTQYF. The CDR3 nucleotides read TGCGCCAGCAGCGAGGGACTAGCGGGGGGGACCACAGATACGCAGTATTTT.

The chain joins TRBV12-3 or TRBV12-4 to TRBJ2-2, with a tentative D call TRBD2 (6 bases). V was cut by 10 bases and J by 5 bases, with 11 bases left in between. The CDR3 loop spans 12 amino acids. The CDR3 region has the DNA TGTGCCATCGCGGAGGGGACCGGGGAGCTGTTTTTT. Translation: CAIAEGTGELFF.

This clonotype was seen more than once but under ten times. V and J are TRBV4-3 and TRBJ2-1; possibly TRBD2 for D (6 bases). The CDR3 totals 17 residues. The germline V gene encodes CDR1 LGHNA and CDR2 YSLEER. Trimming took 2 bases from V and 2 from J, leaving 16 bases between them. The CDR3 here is CASSQFEGSSAYNEQFF. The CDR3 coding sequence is TGCGCCAGCAGCCAATTTGAGGGGTCTAGCGCCTACAATGAGCAGTTCTTC.

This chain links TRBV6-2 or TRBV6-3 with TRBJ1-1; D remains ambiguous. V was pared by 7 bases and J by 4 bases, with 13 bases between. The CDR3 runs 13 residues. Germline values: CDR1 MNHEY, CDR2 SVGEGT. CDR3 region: CASNLYVGTEAFF. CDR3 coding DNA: TGTGCCAGCAATCTCTATGTTGGCACTGAAGCTTTCTTT.

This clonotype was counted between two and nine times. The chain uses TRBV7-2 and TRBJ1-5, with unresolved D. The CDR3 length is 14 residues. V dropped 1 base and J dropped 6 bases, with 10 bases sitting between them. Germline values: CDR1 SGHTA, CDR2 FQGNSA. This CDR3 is CASSLVGFSQPQHF. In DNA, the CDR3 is TGTGCCAGCAGCTTAGTGGGGTTTAGTCAGCCCCAGCATTTT.

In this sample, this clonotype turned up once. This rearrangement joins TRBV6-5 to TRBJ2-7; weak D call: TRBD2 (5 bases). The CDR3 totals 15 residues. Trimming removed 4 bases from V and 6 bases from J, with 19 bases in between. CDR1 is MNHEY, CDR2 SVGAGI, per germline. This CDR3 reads CASSSQQGGGFEQYF. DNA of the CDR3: TGTGCCAGCAGTTCTCAACAAGGTGGAGGTTTCGAGCAGTACTTC.

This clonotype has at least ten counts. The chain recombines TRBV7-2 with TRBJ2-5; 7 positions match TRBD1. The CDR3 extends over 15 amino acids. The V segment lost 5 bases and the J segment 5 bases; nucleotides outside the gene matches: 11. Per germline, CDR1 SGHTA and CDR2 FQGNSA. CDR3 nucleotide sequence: TGTGCCAGCAGCCGAGAACAGGGGTCCCCGGAGACCCAGTACTTC. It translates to CASSREQGSPETQYF.

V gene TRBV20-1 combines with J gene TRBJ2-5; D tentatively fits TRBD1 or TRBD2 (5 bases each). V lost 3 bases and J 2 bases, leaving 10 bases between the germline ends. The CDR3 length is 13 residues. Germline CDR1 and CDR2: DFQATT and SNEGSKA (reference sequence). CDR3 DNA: TGCAGTGCTAGGGGGGATTTGCAAGAGACCCAGTACTTC. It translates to CSARGDLQETQYF.

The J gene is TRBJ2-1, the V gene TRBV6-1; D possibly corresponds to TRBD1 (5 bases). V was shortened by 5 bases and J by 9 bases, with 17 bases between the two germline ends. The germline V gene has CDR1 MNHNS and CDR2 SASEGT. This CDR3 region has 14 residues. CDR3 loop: CASSNHRTSGEQFF. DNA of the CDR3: TGTGCCAGCAGTAACCATCGGACATCCGGTGAGCAGTTCTTC.

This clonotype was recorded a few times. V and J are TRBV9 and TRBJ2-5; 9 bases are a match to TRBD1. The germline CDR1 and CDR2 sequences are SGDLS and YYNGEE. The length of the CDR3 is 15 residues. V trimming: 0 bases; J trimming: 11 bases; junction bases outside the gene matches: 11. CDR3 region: CASSVVGQGGNEQYF. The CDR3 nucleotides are TGTGCCAGCAGCGTAGTGGGACAGGGCGGCAATGAGCAGTACTTC.

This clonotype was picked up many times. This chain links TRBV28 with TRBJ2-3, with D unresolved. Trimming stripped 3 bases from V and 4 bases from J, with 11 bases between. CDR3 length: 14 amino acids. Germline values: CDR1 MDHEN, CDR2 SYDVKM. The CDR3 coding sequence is TGTGCCAGCAGTTTGGCCCGCGGCGCAGATACGCAGTATTTT. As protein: CASSLARGADTQYF. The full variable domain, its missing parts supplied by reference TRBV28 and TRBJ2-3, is DVKVTQSSRYLVKRTGEKVFLECVQDMDHENMFWYRQDPGLGLRLIYFSYDVKMKEKGDIPEGYSVSREKKERFSLILESASTNQTSMYLCASSLARGADTQYFGPGTRLTVL.

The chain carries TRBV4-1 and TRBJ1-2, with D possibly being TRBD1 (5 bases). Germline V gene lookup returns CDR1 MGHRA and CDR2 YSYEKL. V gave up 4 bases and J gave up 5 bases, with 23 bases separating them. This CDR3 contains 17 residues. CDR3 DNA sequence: TGCGCCAGCAGCCTTACCTCCCGGGACCGCCAGGCTTATGGCTACACCTTC. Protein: CASSLTSRDRQAYGYTF.

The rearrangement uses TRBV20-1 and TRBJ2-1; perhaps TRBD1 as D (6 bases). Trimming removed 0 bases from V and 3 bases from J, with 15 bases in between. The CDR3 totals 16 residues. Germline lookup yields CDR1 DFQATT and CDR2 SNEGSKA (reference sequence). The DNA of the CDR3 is TGCAGTGCTAGAGATAGTCGACAGGTGAACTACAATGAGCAGTTCTTC. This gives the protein CSARDSRQVNYNEQFF.

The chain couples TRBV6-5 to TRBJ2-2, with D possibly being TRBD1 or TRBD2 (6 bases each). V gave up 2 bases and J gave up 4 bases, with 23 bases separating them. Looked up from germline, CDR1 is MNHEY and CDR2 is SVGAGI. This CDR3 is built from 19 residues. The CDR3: CASSYPNDLRGRLTGELFF. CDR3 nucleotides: TGTGCCAGCAGTTACCCGAACGACCTCCGGGGGCGCCTCACCGGGGAGCTGTTTTTT.

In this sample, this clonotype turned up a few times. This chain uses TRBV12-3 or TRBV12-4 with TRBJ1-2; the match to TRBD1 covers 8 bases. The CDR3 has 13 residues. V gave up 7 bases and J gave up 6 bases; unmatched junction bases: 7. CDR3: CASTPAQGDGYTF. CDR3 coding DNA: TGTGCCAGCACCCCGGCACAGGGGGATGGCTACACCTTC.